This T cell receptor (beta chain) is from a study of radiation and T cells in renal cell carcinoma. Clones were read by immunoSEQ multiplex PCR, and TCRdb kept only the in-frame ones, dropping some. The sample holds 150,000 or so clones, over 80% seen once. This CDR3 comprises 17 residues. The germline gives CDR1 SGHDN, CDR2 FVKESK. With V trimmed by 4 bases and J by 3 bases, 8 bases remained unmatched. This clone was picked up one time. Stated time point: baseline pretreatment blood. As to treatment: 15 Gy SBRT to primary tumor, nephrectomy 4 weeks later. The clonotype was recovered from a woman aged 50 to 60 with renal cell carcinoma. Specimen: blood, collected from a patient whose treatment included radiotherapy and nephrectomy. The chain links TRBV14 to TRBJ2-1; TRBD2 agrees at 11 bases. The CDR3, as DNA: TGTGCCAGCAGCCTAGGGCGACTAGCGGGATACTACAATGAGCAGTTCTTC. Translating it yields CASSLGRLAGYYNEQFF.